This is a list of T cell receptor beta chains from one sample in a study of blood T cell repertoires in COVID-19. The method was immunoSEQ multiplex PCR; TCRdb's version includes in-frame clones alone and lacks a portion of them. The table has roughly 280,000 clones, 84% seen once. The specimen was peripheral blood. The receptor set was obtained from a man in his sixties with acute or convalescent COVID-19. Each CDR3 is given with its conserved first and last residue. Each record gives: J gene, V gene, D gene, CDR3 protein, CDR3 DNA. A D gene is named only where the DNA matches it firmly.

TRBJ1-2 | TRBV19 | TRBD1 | CASKTGGEYGYTF | TGTGCCAGTAAGACAGGGGGCGAGTATGGCTACACCTTC
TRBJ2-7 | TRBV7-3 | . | CASSLLAVREQYF | TGTGCCAGCAGCTTATTAGCCGTTCGCGAGCAGTACTTC
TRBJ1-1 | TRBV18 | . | CASSRDTNTEAFF | TGTGCCAGCTCACGGGACACAAACACTGAAGCTTTCTTT
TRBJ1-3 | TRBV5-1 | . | CASSLSGVIPGNTIYF | TGCGCCAGCAGCTTGTCCGGAGTGATCCCTGGAAACACCATATATTTT
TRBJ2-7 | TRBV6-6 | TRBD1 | CASRSTGTGAAYEQYF | TGTGCCAGCAGGTCGACCGGGACAGGGGCAGCCTACGAGCAGTACTTC
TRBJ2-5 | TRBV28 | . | CASSLPWRMETQYF | TGTGCCAGCAGTTTACCTTGGCGGATGGAGACCCAGTACTTC
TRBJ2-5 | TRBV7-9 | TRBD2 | CASSLLLGGRETQYF | TGTGCCAGCAGCTTACTTCTTGGCGGGAGAGAGACCCAGTACTTC
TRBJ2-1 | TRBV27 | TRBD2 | CASSLGGGAYEQFF | TGTGCCAGCAGTTTGGGCGGGGGGGCGTATGAGCAGTTCTTC
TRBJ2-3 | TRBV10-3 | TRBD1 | CAITGQGVENTQYF | TGTGCCATCACTGGACAGGGGGTAGAAAATACGCAGTATTTT
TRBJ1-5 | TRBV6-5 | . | CASSLGWSHNQPQHF | TGTGCCAGCAGCCTTGGCTGGAGTCACAATCAGCCCCAGCATTTT
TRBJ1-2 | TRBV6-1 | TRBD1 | CASSSTGAIYGYTF | TGTGCCAGCAGCTCTACAGGGGCCATCTATGGCTACACCTTC
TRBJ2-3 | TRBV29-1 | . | CSVEEDRTLTATHRYARKKYF | TGCAGCGTTGAGGAGGACAGAACTCTTACCGCAACTCACAGATACGCTCGCAAAAAGTATTTT
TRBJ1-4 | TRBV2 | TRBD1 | CASSGTVILSEKLFF | TGTGCCAGCAGCGGGACAGTCATTCTGAGTGAAAAACTGTTTTTT
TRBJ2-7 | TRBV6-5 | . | CASGLSYEQYF | TGTGCCAGCGGACTTTCCTACGAGCAGTACTTC